This T cell receptor (beta chain) was sequenced for a study of tumor and adjacent non-tumor tissue in lung cancer. Study information: Patients were aged about 30 to 85, 9 to 10 men and roughly 5 women, stage I to III.

A word on this clonotype: The germline gene is not matched at one end of the junction; a read error may be the cause.

The template was RNA from unsorted bulk tissue. The CDR3 runs 14 residues. Looked up from germline, CDR1 is SQVTM and CDR2 is ANQGSEA. A modified ARM-PCR protocol with three rounds of nested PCR amplified TCRbeta. TCRdb re-derived calls from the multiplex PCR reads in MiXCR, one entry per CDR3 protein. The sample includes approximately 90,000 distinct CDR3 sequences, about 70% of them seen just once. V is TRBV29-1 and J is TRBJ2-4; D is unresolved. Sequenced: lung tumor tissue. The sequence was collected from a man between 60 and 75 years old with non-small cell lung cancer. The CDR3 spells CSVKPVLAKNIQYF. CDR3 coding DNA: TGCAGCGTCAAGCCGGTCCTTGCCAAAAACATTCAATACTTC.